This section outlines one T cell receptor beta chain sequence together with its context. Its specificity is not known. Germline V lookup: CDR1 SGHNT, CDR2 YYREEE (reference sequence). Trimming cost V 4 bases and J 10 bases, with 17 bases left between them. The CDR3 has 13 residues. TCRdb called the reads again in MiXCR, with one record for every CDR3 protein. The sample gives about half a million distinct CDR3 sequences, around 35% of which show up once; 17% is in the top ten. These data come from a study of T cell repertoires in cytomegalovirus infection. Overall study: CMV epitopes that were recently identified and HLA-C-restricted were used alongside well-studied HLA-B-restricted ones. CMV infection together with matching HLA type was indicated by public TCR beta signatures.

The receptor was derived from a human donor in good health (CMV status not recorded). Some clones in this sample may be carry-over from other donors' samples. The sequenced sample was cultured PBMCs, obtained from culture after CMV antigen stimulation. This chain uses TRBV5-4 with TRBJ1-1, with D possibly being TRBD1 (5 bases). The CDR3 DNA sequence: TGTGCCAGCAGCGCGGACACAGCCCTTTCAGCTTTCTTT. The encoded protein is CASSADTALSAFF.